What follows are 18 T cell receptor beta chains derived from one specimen sequenced in a study of tumor and adjacent non-tumor tissue in lung cancer. The library came from three nested PCR rounds adapted from ARM-PCR protocols. TCRdb processed the multiplex PCR reads anew with MiXCR; each CDR3 protein has one entry. The sample records roughly 76,000 distinct CDR3 sequences, around two thirds being singletons. This sample's RNA came from whole unsorted tissue. Specimen: lung tumor tissue. These receptors were collected from a woman in her 70s with non-small cell lung cancer.

This clonotype has a handful of counts. Given a much more abundant clone one base away, this may be a read error. J is TRBJ2-7 and V is TRBV6-5; 10 bases fit TRBD1. In germline, CDR1 is MNHEY, CDR2 SVGAGI. The CDR3 consists of 14 residues. With 0 bases clipped from V and 6 bases from J, the junction kept 2 bases outside the gene matches. In DNA, the CDR3 is TGTGCCAGCAGTTACTCGACAGGGGGCTTCGAGCAGTACTTC. Its translation: CASSYSTGGFEQYF.

The sample holds many counts of this clonotype. The genes are TRBV6-6 and TRBJ2-7; 9 bases are shared with TRBD2. Germline V gives CDR1 MNHNY, CDR2 SVGAGI (reference sequence). CDR3 length: 14 amino acids. The J segment lost 6 bases and the V segment lost 5 bases, leaving 8 bases of the junction unmatched. CDR3 region: CASSNPAGGFEQYF. The CDR3, as DNA: TGTGCCAGCAGTAACCCGGCGGGGGGGTTCGAGCAGTACTTC.

For this clonotype: At one boundary the junction diverges from the germline segment, which might be a read error. This rearrangement joins TRBV29-1 to TRBJ1-2, with D perhaps TRBD1 (5 bases). Looked up from germline, CDR1 is SQVTM and CDR2 is ANQGSEA. The CDR3 extends over 14 amino acids. DNA for the CDR3: TGCAGCACAAAGCCTACATGGGACCGCTATGGCAACACCTTC. Translated: CSTKPTWDRYGNTF.

This clonotype was counted a single time. V and J are TRBV5-1 and TRBJ1-1, with 8 positions matching TRBD1. With 4 bases clipped from V and 7 bases from J, the junction kept 6 bases outside the gene matches. CDR3 length: 13 amino acids. CDR1 and CDR2 (germline): SGHRS, YFSETQ. The CDR3 DNA sequence: TGCGCCAGCAGCCCGACAGGGGTTGATGAAGCTTTCTTT. It specifies CASSPTGVDEAFF.

This clonotype was seen ten or more times. The V and J genes are TRBV28 and TRBJ1-6; D gene uncertain. V was trimmed by 6 bases and J by 6 bases, leaving 12 bases between them. Looked up from germline, CDR1 is MDHEN and CDR2 is SYDVKM. The length of the CDR3 is 14 residues. Written as DNA, the CDR3 is TGTGCCAGCAGCCACGCAGAGGGTAATTCACCCCTCCACTTT. Translated, it gives CASSHAEGNSPLHF.

Turning to this clonotype: A read error may account for a junction end that differs from germline. The chain uses TRBV29-1 and TRBJ1-1; 7 nucleotides agree with TRBD1. Germline assignment: CDR1 SQVTM and CDR2 ANQGSEA. CDR3 length equals 14 residues. This CDR3 reads CSVGLGRGDTEAIF. As DNA, the CDR3 is TGCAGCGTTGGTTTGGGCAGGGGGGATACAGAAGCTATCTTT. The full variable domain, in which reference TRBV29-1 and TRBJ1-1 provide the parts outside the CDR3, is SAVISQKPSRDICQRGTSLTIQCQVDSQVTMMFWYRQQPGQSLTLIATANQGSEATYESGFVIDKFPISRPNLTFSTLTVSNMSPEDSSIYLCSVGLGRGDTEAIFGQGTRLTVV.

On this clonotype itself: The junction departs from the called germline gene at one end, perhaps through a read error. V gene TRBV10-3 combines with J gene TRBJ1-1; D remains ambiguous. Per the germline V gene, CDR1 is ENHRY and CDR2 is SYGVKD. The length of the CDR3 is 15 residues. CDR3 sequence reads: CVISVTFQDDTEAIF. As DNA, the CDR3 is TGTGTCATCAGTGTGACGTTCCAAGATGACACTGAAGCTATCTTT.

The table lists this clonotype with a count of one. A much larger clone lies a single base off, so this may be a read error. This sequence joins TRBV28 and TRBJ2-6; D perhaps matches TRBD2 (6 bases). This CDR3 comprises 17 residues. V was clipped by 3 bases and J by 0 bases, with 12 bases between them. Germline lookup yields CDR1 MDHEN and CDR2 SYDVKM. CDR3 sequence (DNA): TGTGCCAGCAGTTTTACGGGACTGAGCTCTGGGGCCAACGTCCTGACTTTC. Amino acids: CASSFTGLSSGANVLTF.

This clonotype was seen many times. The chain joins TRBV4-2 to TRBJ1-6, with D uncertain. The V and J ends lost 2 bases and 8 bases respectively, with 16 bases between them. The CDR3 loop spans 16 amino acids. Germline CDR1 and CDR2: LGHNA and YNFKEQ. CDR3 amino acids: CASSQKTGLSDSPLHF. In nucleotides, the CDR3 is TGTGCCAGCAGCCAAAAAACGGGGTTGTCAGATTCACCCCTCCACTTT.

In the case of this clonotype: Compared with germline, one end of the junction differs, possibly owing to a read error. The gene calls are TRBV12-3 or TRBV12-4 and TRBJ2-7, with 7 positions matching TRBD1. This CDR3 has 15 amino acids. The CDR3 sequence: CASSSKRGPNCEQYF. CDR3 sequence (DNA): TGTGCCAGTAGTTCGAAGAGGGGGCCCAACTGCGAGCAGTACTTC.

This clonotype has at least ten counts. V is TRBV6-6 and J is TRBJ1-2, with TRBD1 as a possible D gene (5 bases). V was trimmed by 8 bases and J by 0 bases, leaving 13 bases between them. CDR1 is MNHNY, CDR2 SVGAGI, per germline (reference sequence). This CDR3 has 14 residues. The chain's CDR3 is CASLPGTANYGYTF. The CDR3 DNA sequence: TGTGCCAGCCTTCCCGGGACGGCTAACTATGGCTACACCTTC.

Regarding this clonotype: The junction departs from germline at one end; a sequencing error may be responsible. The chain carries TRBV24-1 and TRBJ1-5; no clear D gene. The CDR3 is 14 amino acids. Germline assignment: CDR1 KGHDR and CDR2 SFDVKD. The CDR3 reads CATGDLSINQPHQF. The CDR3 DNA reads as TGTGCCACCGGTGATTTGTCGATCAATCAGCCCCATCAATTT.

This clonotype was counted once. This likely comes from a read error, as the CDR3 has no conserved phenylalanine or tryptophan at its end. This chain links TRBV4-1 with TRBJ2-1; no reliable D call. Germline CDR1 MGHRA, CDR2 YSYEKL. The V and J ends lost 6 bases and 0 bases respectively, with 12 bases between them. The CDR3 is 15 residues long. DNA of the CDR3: TGCGCCAGCAGGCAAAGTCAGAGCTCCTACAATGAGCAGTTCTAC. As protein: CASRQSQSSYNEQFY.

With regard to this clonotype: A much larger clone is a single base away; this may be a read error. The V and J genes are TRBV20-1 and TRBJ2-3; 7 bases are shared with TRBD2. CDR3 length equals 17 residues. CDR1 and CDR2 (germline): DFQATT, SNEGSKA (reference sequence). DNA for the CDR3: TGCAGTGCCCCTGGGGGGGAGGGCTATACTAGCACAGATGCGCAGTATTTT. This sequence encodes CSAPGGEGYTSTDAQYF.

The rearrangement uses TRBV7-2 and TRBJ2-7; tentative D call: TRBD2 (5 bases). The CDR3 sequence is 16 residues long. Germline V lookup: CDR1 SGHTA, CDR2 FQGNSA. Between the trimmed V and J ends, which lost 0 bases and 7 bases, there was a span of 19 bases. CDR3 sequence reads: CASSLAILTGGGEQYF. Written as DNA, the CDR3 is TGTGCCAGCAGCTTAGCGATTCTCACCGGAGGAGGTGAGCAGTACTTC.

A note on this clonotype: A junction end diverges from the germline sequence, so it may reflect a read error. The rearrangement uses TRBV29-1 and TRBJ1-1; no definite D call. CDR1 and CDR2 (germline): SQVTM, ANQGSEA. The length of the CDR3 is 18 residues. The CDR3 bases are TGCAGGGTTGAAGACCTTATGGAGCGTGCCGTTATGAACACTGAAGCTTTCTTT. It is translated as CRVEDLMERAVMNTEAFF.

J is TRBJ2-1 and V is TRBV6-5; D is uncertain. Between the trimmed V and J ends, which lost 7 bases and 5 bases, there was a span of 18 bases. The CDR3 spans 15 residues. In germline, CDR1 is MNHEY, CDR2 SVGAGI. The CDR3 sequence is CASTYVEIGHNEQFF. As DNA, the CDR3 is TGTGCCAGCACTTATGTGGAGATCGGCCACAATGAGCAGTTCTTC.

Comments on this clonotype: A read error is likely, as this CDR3 ends without the conserved phenylalanine or tryptophan. The chain recombines TRBV28 with TRBJ1-4, with TRBD1 as a possible D gene (5 bases). Trimming removed 6 bases from V and 7 bases from J, with 15 bases in between. There are 14 residues in the CDR3. The germline gives CDR1 MDHEN, CDR2 SYDVKM. The CDR3 region has the DNA TGTGCCAGCAGGGCAGGGCCCGCTAGTGAAAAACTGTTTCTT. Translated: CASRAGPASEKLFL.